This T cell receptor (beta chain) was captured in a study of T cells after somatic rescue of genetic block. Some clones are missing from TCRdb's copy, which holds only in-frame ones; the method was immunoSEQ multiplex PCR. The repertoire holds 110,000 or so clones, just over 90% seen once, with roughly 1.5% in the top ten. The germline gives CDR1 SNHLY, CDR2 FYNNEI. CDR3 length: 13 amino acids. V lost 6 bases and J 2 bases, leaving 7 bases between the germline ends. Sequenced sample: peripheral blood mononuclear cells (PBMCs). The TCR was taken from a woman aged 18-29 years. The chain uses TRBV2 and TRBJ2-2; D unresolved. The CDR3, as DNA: TGTGCCAGCAGGCCTGATAACACCGGGGAGCTGTTTTTT. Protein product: CASRPDNTGELFF.